The sequence of this TCR beta chain was determined in a study of identifying expanded T cells in peripheral blood. The study's findings and limits: Clone count variance between roughly 2-week samples rose with total template count. Technical replicates showed around 1.2 changed clones; two weeks 15 to 20; four weeks 19.

During the collection period, no donor immune events like infections were recorded. This clone was counted once. Antigen specificity is unknown. TCRdb's table, derived via immunoSEQ multiplex PCR, lists solely in-frame clones and lacks some. This table has approximately 85,000 clones, more than 75% appearing once. This clonotype was obtained from a person between 18 and 69 years old in good health. The sample taken for sequencing was blood.

The CDR3 loop is CASRDRGYEQYF. The CDR3 DNA follows: TGTGCCAGCCGGGACAGGGGATACGAGCAGTACTTC. This chain connects TRBV2 to TRBJ2-7, with 10 bases lining up with TRBD1. Unmatched junction bases numbered 2, after V lost 8 bases and J lost 4 bases. CDR3 length: 12 residues. The germline CDR1 and CDR2 sequences are SNHLY and FYNNEI.